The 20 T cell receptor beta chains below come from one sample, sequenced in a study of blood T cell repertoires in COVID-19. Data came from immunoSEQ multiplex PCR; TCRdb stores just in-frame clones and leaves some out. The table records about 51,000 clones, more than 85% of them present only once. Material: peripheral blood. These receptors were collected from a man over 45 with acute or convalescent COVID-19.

The CDR3 nucleotides read TGTGCCATCAGTGAGTCAGGGGTTTTCACTGAAGCTTTCTTT. Translating it yields CAISESGVFTEAFF. This chain connects TRBV10-3 to TRBJ1-1, with D perhaps matching TRBD1 (5 bases). Deletions cut 0 bases from V and 4 bases from J, with 9 bases between. This CDR3 contains 14 residues. Germline lookup yields CDR1 ENHRY and CDR2 SYGVKD.

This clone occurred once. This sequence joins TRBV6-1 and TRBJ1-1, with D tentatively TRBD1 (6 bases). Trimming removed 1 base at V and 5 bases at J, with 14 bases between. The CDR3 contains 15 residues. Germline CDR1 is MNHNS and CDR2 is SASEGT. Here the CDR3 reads CASSEVAGARTEAFF. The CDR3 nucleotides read TGTGCCAGCAGTGAAGTGGCAGGGGCAAGGACTGAAGCTTTCTTT.

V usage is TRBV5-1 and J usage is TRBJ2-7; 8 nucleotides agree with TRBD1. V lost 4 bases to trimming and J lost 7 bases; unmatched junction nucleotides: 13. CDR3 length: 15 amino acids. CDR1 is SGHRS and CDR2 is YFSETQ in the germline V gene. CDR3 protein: CASSPGSQGAREQYF. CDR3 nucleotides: TGCGCCAGCAGCCCGGGGTCCCAGGGGGCTCGAGAGCAGTACTTC. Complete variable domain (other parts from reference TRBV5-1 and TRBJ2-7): KAGVTQTPRYLIKTRGQQVTLSCSPISGHRSVSWYQQTPGQGLQFLFEYFSETQRNKGNFPGRFSGRQFSNSRSEMNVSTLELGDSALYLCASSPGSQGAREQYFGPGTRLTVT.

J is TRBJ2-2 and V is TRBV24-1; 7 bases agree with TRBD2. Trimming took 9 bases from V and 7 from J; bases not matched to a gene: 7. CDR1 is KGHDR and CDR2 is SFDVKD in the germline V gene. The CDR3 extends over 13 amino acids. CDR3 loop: CATGRGRHGELFF. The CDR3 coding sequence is TGTGCCACCGGGAGGGGCAGGCACGGGGAGCTGTTTTTT.

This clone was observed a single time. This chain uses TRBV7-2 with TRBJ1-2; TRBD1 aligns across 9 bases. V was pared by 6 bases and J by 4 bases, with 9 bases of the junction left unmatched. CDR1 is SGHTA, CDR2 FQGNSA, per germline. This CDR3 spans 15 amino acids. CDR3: CASRKTGGAGYGYTF. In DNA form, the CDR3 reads TGTGCCAGCAGAAAAACAGGGGGCGCCGGCTATGGCTACACCTTC. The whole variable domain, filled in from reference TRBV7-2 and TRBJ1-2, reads GAGVSQSPSNKVTEKGKDVELRCDPISGHTALYWYRQSLGQGLEFLIYFQGNSAPDKSGLPSDRFSAERTGGSVSTLTIQRTQQEDSAVYLCASRKTGGAGYGYTFGSGTRLTVV.

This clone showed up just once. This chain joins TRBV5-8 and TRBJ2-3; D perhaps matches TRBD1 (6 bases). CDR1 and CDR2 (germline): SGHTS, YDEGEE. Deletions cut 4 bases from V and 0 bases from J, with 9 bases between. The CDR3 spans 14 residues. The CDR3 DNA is TGTGCCAGCAGCGTCGGGACAAGCACAGATACGCAGTATTTT. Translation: CASSVGTSTDTQYF.

DNA for the CDR3: TGCAGTGTTGACAGGGTTCATGAGCAGTTCTTC. Translated, it gives CSVDRVHEQFF. The chain has TRBV20-1 and TRBJ2-1; TRBD1 matches at 7 bases. Germline-derived CDR1 and CDR2 are DFQATT and SNEGSKA (reference sequence). Trimming cost V 7 bases and J 8 bases; bases outside gene matches: 5. The CDR3 extends over 11 amino acids.

CDR3 DNA: TGCGCCAGCAGCGGAACCGGGACAGGGGGTTGGGGAGGCTACACCTTC. This encodes CASSGTGTGGWGGYTF. The rearrangement uses TRBV5-1 and TRBJ1-2; TRBD1 agrees at 11 bases. The CDR3 extends over 16 amino acids. Germline CDR1 is SGHRS and CDR2 is YFSETQ. Trimming at V came to 4 bases and at J to 8 bases, leaving 13 bases not matched to a gene.

The CDR3 DNA reads as TGTGCCACCAGCACGGACAGGCTGAATCAGCCCCAGCATTTT. It yields the protein CATSTDRLNQPQHF. This sequence joins TRBV24-1 and TRBJ1-5, with TRBD1 identical over 7 bases. Germline CDR1 is KGHDR and CDR2 is SFDVKD. V lost 7 bases to trimming and J lost 4 bases; unmatched junction nucleotides: 6. CDR3 length equals 14 residues.

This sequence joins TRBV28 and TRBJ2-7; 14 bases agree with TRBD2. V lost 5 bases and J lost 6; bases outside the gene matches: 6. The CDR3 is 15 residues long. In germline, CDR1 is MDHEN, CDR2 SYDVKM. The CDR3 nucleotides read TGTGCCAGCAGTCTGGGGACTAGCGGGGGAGGCGAGCAGTACTTC. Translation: CASSLGTSGGGEQYF.

The chain's CDR3 is CASKQGATGELFF. As DNA, the CDR3 is TGTGCCAGTAAACAGGGAGCCACCGGGGAGCTGTTTTTT. The chain joins TRBV7-3 to TRBJ2-2; TRBD1 is a possible D gene (6 bases). CDR3 length: 13 amino acids. Germline V CDR1 and CDR2: SGHTA, FQGTGA. Trimming removed 9 bases from V and 4 bases from J, with 12 bases in between.

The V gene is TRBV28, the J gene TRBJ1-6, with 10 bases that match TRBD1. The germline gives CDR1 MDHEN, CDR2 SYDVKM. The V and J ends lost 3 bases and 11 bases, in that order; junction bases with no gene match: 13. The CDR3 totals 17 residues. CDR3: CASSFGGQGPYYAPLHF. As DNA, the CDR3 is TGTGCCAGCAGTTTTGGGGGACAGGGGCCCTACTACGCACCCCTCCACTTT.

The CDR3 here is CASSSLGWQGGGGSTDTQYF. For the CDR3, the DNA is TGTGCCAGCAGCTCCCTAGGGTGGCAGGGAGGCGGCGGTAGCACAGATACGCAGTATTTT. The gene calls are TRBV9 and TRBJ2-3, with D possibly matching TRBD2 (6 bases). Looked up from germline, CDR1 is SGDLS and CDR2 is YYNGEE. The CDR3 spans 20 residues. V gave up 4 bases and J gave up 0 bases, with 27 bases separating them. The full variable domain, completed using reference TRBV9 and TRBJ2-3, is DSGVTQTPKHLITATGQRVTLRCSPRSGDLSVYWYQQSLDQGLQFLIQYYNGEERAKGNILERFSAQQFPDLHSELNLSSLELGDSALYFCASSSLGWQGGGGSTDTQYFGPGTRLTVL.

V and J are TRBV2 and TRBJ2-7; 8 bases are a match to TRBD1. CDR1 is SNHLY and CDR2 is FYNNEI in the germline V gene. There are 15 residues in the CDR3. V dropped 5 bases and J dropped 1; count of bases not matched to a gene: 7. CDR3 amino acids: CASSYGQGGSYEQYF. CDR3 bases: TGTGCCAGCAGTTATGGACAGGGAGGTTCCTACGAGCAGTACTTC.

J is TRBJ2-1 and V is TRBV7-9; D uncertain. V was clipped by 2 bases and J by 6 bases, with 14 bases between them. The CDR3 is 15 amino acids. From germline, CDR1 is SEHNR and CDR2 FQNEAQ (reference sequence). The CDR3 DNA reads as TGTGCCAGCAGCTTATGGTCGTCAAACGGCAATGAGCAGTTCTTC. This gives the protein CASSLWSSNGNEQFF. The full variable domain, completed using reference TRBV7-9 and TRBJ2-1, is DTGVSQNPRHKITKRGQNVTFRCDPISEHNRLYWYRQTLGQGPEFLTYFQNEAQLEKSRLLSDRFSAERPKGSFSTLEIQRTEQGDSAMYLCASSLWSSNGNEQFFGPGTRLTVL.

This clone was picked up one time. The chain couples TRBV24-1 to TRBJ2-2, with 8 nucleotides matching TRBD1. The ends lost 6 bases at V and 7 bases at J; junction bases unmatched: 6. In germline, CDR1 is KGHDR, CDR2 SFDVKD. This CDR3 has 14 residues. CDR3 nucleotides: TGTGCCACCAGTCGACAGGGGAGTGGCGGGGAGCTGTTTTTT. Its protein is CATSRQGSGGELFF.

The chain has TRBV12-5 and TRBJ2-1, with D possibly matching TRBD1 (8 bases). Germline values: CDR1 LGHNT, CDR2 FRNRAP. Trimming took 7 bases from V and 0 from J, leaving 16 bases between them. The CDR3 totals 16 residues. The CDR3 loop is CASVVQGGSSYNEQFF. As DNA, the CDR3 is TGTGCTAGTGTGGTACAGGGGGGGAGCTCCTACAATGAGCAGTTCTTC.

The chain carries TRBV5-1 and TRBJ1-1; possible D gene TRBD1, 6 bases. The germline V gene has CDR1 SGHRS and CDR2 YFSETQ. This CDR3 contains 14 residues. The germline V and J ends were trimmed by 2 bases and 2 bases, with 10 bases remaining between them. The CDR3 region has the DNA TGCGCCAGCAGCTTAGGACAGTCAAACACTGAAGCTTTCTTT. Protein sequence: CASSLGQSNTEAFF.

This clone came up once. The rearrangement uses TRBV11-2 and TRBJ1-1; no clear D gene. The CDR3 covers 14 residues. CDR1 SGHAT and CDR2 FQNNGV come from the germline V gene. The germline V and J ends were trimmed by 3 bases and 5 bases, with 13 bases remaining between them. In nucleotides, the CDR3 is TGTGCCAGCAGCTTCACGGGGTGGAGGACTGAAGCTTTCTTT. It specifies CASSFTGWRTEAFF.

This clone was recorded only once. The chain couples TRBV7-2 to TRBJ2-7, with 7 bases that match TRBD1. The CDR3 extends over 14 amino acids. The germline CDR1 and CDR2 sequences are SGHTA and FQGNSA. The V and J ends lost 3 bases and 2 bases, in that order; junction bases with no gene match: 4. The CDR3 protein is CASSLDRRAYEQYF. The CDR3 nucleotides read TGTGCCAGCAGCTTGGACAGGCGAGCCTACGAGCAGTACTTC. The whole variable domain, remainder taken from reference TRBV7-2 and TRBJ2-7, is GAGVSQSPSNKVTEKGKDVELRCDPISGHTALYWYRQSLGQGLEFLIYFQGNSAPDKSGLPSDRFSAERTGGSVSTLTIQRTQQEDSAVYLCASSLDRRAYEQYFGPGTRLTVT.